Listed here are 24 T cell receptor beta chains from one sample, sequenced in a study of human T cells and chemical hapten exposure. TCRdb redid the calling of the RACE reads with MiXCR, one entry per CDR3 protein. Of a few hundred thousand distinct CDR3 sequences in the sample, about 8.6% were seen once. Time point in this sample: pre-sensitization, week 0. Treatment here: therapeutic diphenylcyclopropenone sensitization with weekly scalp DPC. The material was whole blood, obtained in connection with sensitization to the hapten diphenylcyclopropenone (DPC). Receptors originate from a woman aged 40 to 49 with alopecia areata. Some clones in this sample may be carry-over from other donors' samples.

Many counts were recorded for this clonotype. The genes are TRBV5-1 and TRBJ2-7; 7 bases line up with TRBD2. With 2 bases clipped from V and 6 bases from J, the junction kept 20 bases outside the gene matches. Germline values: CDR1 SGHRS, CDR2 YFSETQ. This CDR3 has 18 amino acids. The DNA of the CDR3 is TGCGCCAGCAGCTTTCAGCGGGACTCCCTTGGGGGATTGTCCGAGCAGTACTTC. Translation gives CASSFQRDSLGGLSEQYF.

V and J are TRBV10-3 and TRBJ2-5, with 7 bases fitting TRBD1. The CDR3 totals 15 residues. CDR1 is ENHRY and CDR2 is SYGVKD in the germline V gene. J lost 7 bases, V lost 2 bases, and 10 bases had no gene match. The DNA for the CDR3 is TGTGCCATCAGTGAGACCACAGGGGCCCCAGGGACCCAGTACTTC. As protein: CAISETTGAPGTQYF.

V usage is TRBV28 and J usage is TRBJ1-5; D possibly corresponds to TRBD1 (5 bases). The germline gives CDR1 MDHEN, CDR2 SYDVKM. This CDR3 spans 12 amino acids. V was trimmed by 6 bases and J by 9 bases, leaving 12 bases between them. The CDR3 DNA is TGTGCCAGCAGGCTCAACACAGGGCCCCAGCATTTT. Translating it yields CASRLNTGPQHF. The variable domain in full, with the rest retrieved from reference TRBV28 and TRBJ1-5, is DVKVTQSSRYLVKRTGEKVFLECVQDMDHENMFWYRQDPGLGLRLIYFSYDVKMKEKGDIPEGYSVSREKKERFSLILESASTNQTSMYLCASRLNTGPQHFGDGTRLSIL.

The chain couples TRBV5-1 to TRBJ2-7; 9 nucleotides line up with TRBD1. Germline V gives CDR1 SGHRS, CDR2 YFSETQ. The CDR3 totals 16 residues. V was clipped by 2 bases and J by 1 base; unmatched bases: 7. The CDR3 region is CASSFARDRASYEQYF. In DNA form, the CDR3 reads TGCGCCAGCAGCTTCGCCCGGGACAGGGCATCCTACGAGCAGTACTTC.

This clonotype was detected only a few times. The V call is TRBV20-1, the J call TRBJ1-2, with 10 positions matching TRBD1. The CDR3 extends over 13 amino acids. V gave up 3 bases and J gave up 4 bases; unmatched junction bases: 2. From germline, CDR1 is DFQATT and CDR2 SNEGSKA (reference sequence). Written as DNA, the CDR3 is TGCAGTGCTAGTGGACAGGGGGGCTATGGCTACACCTTC. This translates into CSASGQGGYGYTF.

This clonotype was picked up a small number of times. The CDR3 sequence: CAIGPTGTYEKLFF. CDR3 in DNA: TGTGCCATCGGCCCGACAGGGACGTATGAAAAACTGTTTTTT. The genes are TRBV10-3 and TRBJ1-4; 7 bases are shared with TRBD1. This CDR3 is built from 14 residues. Germline values: CDR1 ENHRY, CDR2 SYGVKD. The trim removed 8 bases at V and 6 bases at J, leaving 9 bases unmatched.

Worth noting for this clonotype: One base away lies a much larger clone, so this may be a sequencing read error. This chain links TRBV6-2 or TRBV6-3 with TRBJ2-7, with D perhaps matching TRBD2 (5 bases). Per germline, CDR1 MNHEY and CDR2 SVGEGT. The CDR3 contains 15 residues. The germline V and J ends were trimmed by 0 bases and 1 base, with 10 bases remaining between them. CDR3 loop: CASSYSFGGSYEQYF. CDR3 DNA sequence: TGTGCCAGCAGTTACTCGTTTGGCGGGTCCTACGAGCAGTACTTC.

A few counts support this clonotype. V and J are TRBV11-2 and TRBJ1-1; TRBD1 is a possible D gene (5 bases). CDR3 size: 15 residues. Germline V gene data show CDR1 as SGHAT and CDR2 as FQNNGV. Between the trimmed V and J ends, which lost 3 bases and 4 bases, there was a span of 15 bases. The CDR3 loop is CASSFLGRRGTEAFF. For the CDR3, the DNA is TGTGCCAGCAGCTTTCTGGGCAGGAGGGGCACTGAAGCTTTCTTT.

The rearrangement links TRBV5-1 to TRBJ2-1; 9 nucleotides agree with TRBD2. The CDR3 is 16 residues long. Trimming removed 4 bases from V and 10 bases from J; junction bases left unmatched: 15. The germline V gene has CDR1 SGHRS and CDR2 YFSETQ. CDR3 coding DNA: TGCGCCAGCAGCACCGTGTCGGTAGCGGGAGACAGGGAGCAGTTCTTC. Translating gives CASSTVSVAGDREQFF. Looking up the rest from reference TRBV5-1 and TRBJ2-1 gives the full variable domain: KAGVTQTPRYLIKTRGQQVTLSCSPISGHRSVSWYQQTPGQGLQFLFEYFSETQRNKGNFPGRFSGRQFSNSRSEMNVSTLELGDSALYLCASSTVSVAGDREQFFGPGTRLTVL.

In its sample, this clonotype was seen a few times. The V call is TRBV24-1, the J call TRBJ2-3, with D unclear. Germline lookup yields CDR1 KGHDR and CDR2 SFDVKD. With 10 bases removed from V and 6 bases from J, the gap between germline ends came to 10 bases. The CDR3 length is 11 residues. Here the CDR3 DNA reads TGTGCCACGGAACGTTATGATACGCAGTATTTT. Translated, it gives CATERYDTQYF.

This clonotype has just a few counts. J is TRBJ2-7 and V is TRBV6-6; 10 positions agree with TRBD1. The CDR3 covers 17 residues. J gave up 6 bases and V 4 bases, and 15 bases lay outside the gene matches. Germline-derived CDR1 and CDR2 are MNHNY and SVGAGI (reference sequence). Here the CDR3 DNA reads TGTGCCAGCAGTTGGGACACCGGGACAGGGGCCTTTATCGAGCAGTACTTC. As protein: CASSWDTGTGAFIEQYF.

The rearrangement links TRBV9 to TRBJ1-1, with D unresolved. The CDR3 extends over 13 amino acids. Germline V lookup: CDR1 SGDLS, CDR2 YYNGEE. V lost 4 bases to trimming and J lost 3 bases, with 10 bases between them. The CDR3 spells CASSPQSYTEAFF. CDR3 coding DNA: TGTGCCAGCAGCCCCCAGTCATACACTGAAGCTTTCTTT.

The V gene is TRBV5-1, the J gene TRBJ2-7; 9 nucleotides align to TRBD1. This CDR3 contains 14 residues. Trimming removed 3 bases from V and 6 bases from J; junction bases left unmatched: 7. CDR1 SGHRS and CDR2 YFSETQ come from the germline V gene. The CDR3 region has the DNA TGCGCCAGCAGCTCCACAGGGGGCCGTATCGAGCAGTACTTC. Translated, it gives CASSSTGGRIEQYF.

This clonotype has just a few counts. The V gene is TRBV4-3, the J gene TRBJ2-2; the D gene is possibly TRBD2 (5 bases). This CDR3 comprises 18 residues. V was shortened by 1 base and J by 2 bases, with 17 bases between the two germline ends. Germline V gives CDR1 LGHNA, CDR2 YSLEER. This CDR3 is CASSQVGVISVNTGELFF. The CDR3, as DNA: TGCGCCAGCAGCCAAGTGGGAGTGATTAGCGTCAACACCGGGGAGCTGTTTTTT.

Comment on this clonotype: Compared with germline, one end of the junction differs, possibly owing to a read error. The chain links TRBV20-1 to TRBJ1-1, with D possibly matching TRBD1 (6 bases). Per the germline V gene, CDR1 is DFQATT and CDR2 is SNEGSKA (reference sequence). The length of the CDR3 is 13 residues. The chain's CDR3 is CSARGGPTTEAFF. The CDR3 coding sequence is TGCAGTGCGAGAGGGGGTCCGACCACTGAAGCTTTCTTT.

V usage is TRBV28 and J usage is TRBJ1-1; a possible D gene is TRBD1 (6 bases). The ends were cut back, 2 bases at V and 5 bases at J, with 9 bases in the middle. CDR1 and CDR2 (germline): MDHEN, SYDVKM. The CDR3 is made up of 13 amino acids. CDR3 coding DNA: TGTGCCAGCAGTTTACCAGGGGATACTGAAGCTTTCTTT. Amino acid sequence: CASSLPGDTEAFF.

The table lists this clonotype with a few counts. V gene TRBV9 combines with J gene TRBJ1-4; 8 bases align to TRBD1. The CDR3 consists of 15 residues. Germline V gene lookup returns CDR1 SGDLS and CDR2 YYNGEE. The V and J ends lost 4 bases and 7 bases, in that order; junction bases with no gene match: 9. The chain's CDR3 is CASSFRQGLSEKLFF. In DNA, the CDR3 is TGTGCCAGCAGCTTCCGACAGGGGCTAAGTGAAAAACTGTTTTTT.

This clonotype has a handful of counts. The gene calls are TRBV12-3 or TRBV12-4 and TRBJ2-4; tentative D call: TRBD2 (5 bases). Deletions cut 2 bases from V and 5 bases from J, with 7 bases between. This CDR3 contains 13 residues. This chain's CDR3 is CASSLSGENIQYF. DNA of the CDR3: TGTGCCAGCAGTTTATCCGGGGAAAACATTCAGTACTTC.

This clonotype occurred many times. The chain couples TRBV28 to TRBJ1-1; D not resolved. The CDR3 spans 12 residues. Trimming removed 9 bases from V and 2 bases from J, with 10 bases in between. Looked up from germline, CDR1 is MDHEN and CDR2 is SYDVKM. CDR3 residues: CASRRANTEAFF. CDR3 in DNA: TGTGCCAGTAGGAGGGCAAACACTGAAGCTTTCTTT.

This clonotype has more than one count but fewer than ten. The gene calls are TRBV5-1 and TRBJ2-2; TRBD2 might be the D (5 bases). Germline loops: CDR1 SGHRS, CDR2 YFSETQ. There are 14 residues in the CDR3. The V end lost 0 bases, the J end lost 7 bases, and 10 bases lay between the germline ends. The CDR3 coding sequence is TGCGCCAGCAGCTTGGACTTGGGAGTCGGGGAGCTGTTTTTT. Translation: CASSLDLGVGELFF.

This chain joins TRBV6-1 and TRBJ2-5; D is possibly TRBD1 or TRBD2 (6 bases each). The V and J ends lost 8 bases and 2 bases respectively, with 15 bases between them. The germline gives CDR1 MNHNS, CDR2 SASEGT. The CDR3 loop spans 14 amino acids. This CDR3 is CASLNGGGQETQYF. CDR3 DNA: TGTGCCAGCCTAAACGGAGGGGGGCAAGAGACCCAGTACTTC.

CDR3 DNA: TGTGCCAGCAGTTCCGACTACCCAAAACAGGGTGTCGGGGGGTATAGCAATCAGCCCCAGCATTTT. Encoded protein: CASSSDYPKQGVGGYSNQPQHF. The rearrangement links TRBV6-5 to TRBJ1-5; the D gene is possibly TRBD1 (6 bases). CDR1 and CDR2 (germline): MNHEY, SVGAGI. V was pared by 4 bases and J by 0 bases, with 31 bases between. The CDR3 length is 22 residues.

This clonotype was observed a few times. The chain links TRBV5-1 to TRBJ1-1; D gene ambiguous. The germline V and J ends were trimmed by 1 base and 11 bases, with 12 bases remaining between them. The CDR3 spans 12 residues. Germline V lookup: CDR1 SGHRS, CDR2 YFSETQ. CDR3 protein: CASSLPGSAAFF. Here the CDR3 DNA reads TGCGCCAGCAGCTTGCCGGGGAGCGCGGCTTTCTTT.

This chain uses TRBV28 with TRBJ1-5, with D tentatively TRBD1 (5 bases). This CDR3 is built from 14 residues. Germline values: CDR1 MDHEN, CDR2 SYDVKM. V lost 5 bases to trimming and J lost 6 bases, with 14 bases between them. CDR3 nucleotides: TGTGCCAGCAGTATCCCCGGGGGGGGTCAGCCCCAGCATTTT. The encoded protein is CASSIPGGGQPQHF.